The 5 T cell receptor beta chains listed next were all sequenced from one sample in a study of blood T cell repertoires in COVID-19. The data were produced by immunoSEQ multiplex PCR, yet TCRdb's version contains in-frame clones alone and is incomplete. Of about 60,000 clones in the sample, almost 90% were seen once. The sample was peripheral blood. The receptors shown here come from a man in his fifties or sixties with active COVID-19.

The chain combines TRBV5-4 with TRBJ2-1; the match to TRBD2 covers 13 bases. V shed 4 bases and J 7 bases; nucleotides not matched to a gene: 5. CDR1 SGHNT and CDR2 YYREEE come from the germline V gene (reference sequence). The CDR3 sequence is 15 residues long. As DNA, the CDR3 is TGTGCCAGCAGCCGTACTAGCGGGAGGGTGAATGAGCAGTTCTTC. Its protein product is CASSRTSGRVNEQFF.

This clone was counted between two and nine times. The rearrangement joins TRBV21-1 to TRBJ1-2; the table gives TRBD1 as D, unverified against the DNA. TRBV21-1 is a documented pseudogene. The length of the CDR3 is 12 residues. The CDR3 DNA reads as TGTGCCAGCAGCATTAACAGTCGGTCCTACACCTTC. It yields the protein CASSINSRSYTF.

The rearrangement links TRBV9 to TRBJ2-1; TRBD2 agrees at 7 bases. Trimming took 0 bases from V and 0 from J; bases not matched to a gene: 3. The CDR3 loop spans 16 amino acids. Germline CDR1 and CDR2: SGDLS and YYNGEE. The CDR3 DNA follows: TGTGCCAGCAGCGTAGGAGCGGGGAGCTCCTACAATGAGCAGTTCTTC. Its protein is CASSVGAGSSYNEQFF. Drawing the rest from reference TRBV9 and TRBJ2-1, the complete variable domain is DSGVTQTPKHLITATGQRVTLRCSPRSGDLSVYWYQQSLDQGLQFLIQYYNGEERAKGNILERFSAQQFPDLHSELNLSSLELGDSALYFCASSVGAGSSYNEQFFGPGTRLTVL.

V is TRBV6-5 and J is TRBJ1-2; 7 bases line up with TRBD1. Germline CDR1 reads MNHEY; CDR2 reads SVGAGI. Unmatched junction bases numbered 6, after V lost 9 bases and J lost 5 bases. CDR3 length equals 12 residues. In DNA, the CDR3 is TGTGCCAGTTCCAGGGGGGATTATGGCTACACCTTC. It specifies CASSRGDYGYTF.

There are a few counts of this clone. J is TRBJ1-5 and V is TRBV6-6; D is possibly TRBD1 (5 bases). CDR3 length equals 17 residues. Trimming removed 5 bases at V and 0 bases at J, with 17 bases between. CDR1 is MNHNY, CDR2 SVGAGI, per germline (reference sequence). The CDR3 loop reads CASSLNFRTHSNQPQHF. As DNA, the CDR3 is TGTGCCAGCAGTCTAAACTTTAGGACACATAGCAATCAGCCCCAGCATTTT.